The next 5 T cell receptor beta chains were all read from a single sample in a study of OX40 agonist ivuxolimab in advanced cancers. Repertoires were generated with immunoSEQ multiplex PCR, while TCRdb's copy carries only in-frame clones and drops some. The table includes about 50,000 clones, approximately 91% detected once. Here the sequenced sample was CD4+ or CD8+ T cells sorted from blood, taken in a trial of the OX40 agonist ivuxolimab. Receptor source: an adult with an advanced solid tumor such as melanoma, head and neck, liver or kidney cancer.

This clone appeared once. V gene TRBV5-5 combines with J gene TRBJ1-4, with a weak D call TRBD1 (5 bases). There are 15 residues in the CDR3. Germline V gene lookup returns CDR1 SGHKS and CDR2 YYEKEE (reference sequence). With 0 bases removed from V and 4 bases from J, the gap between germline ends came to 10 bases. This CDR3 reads CASSLGAGNNEKLFF. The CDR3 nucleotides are TGTGCCAGCAGCTTGGGGGCAGGGAATAATGAAAAACTGTTTTTT.

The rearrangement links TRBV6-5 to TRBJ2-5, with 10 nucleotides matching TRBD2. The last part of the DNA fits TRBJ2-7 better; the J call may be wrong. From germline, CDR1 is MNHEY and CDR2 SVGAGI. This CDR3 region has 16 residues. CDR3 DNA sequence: TGTGCCAGCAGTTACTCCTTAGCTAGCGGGAGTGGCGAGCAGTACTTC. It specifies CASSYSLASGSGEQYF.

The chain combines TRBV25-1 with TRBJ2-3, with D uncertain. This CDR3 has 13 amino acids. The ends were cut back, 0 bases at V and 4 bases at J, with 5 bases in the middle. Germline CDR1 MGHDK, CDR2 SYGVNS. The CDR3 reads CASSEYGSDTQYF. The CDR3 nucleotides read TGTGCCAGCAGTGAATACGGCTCAGATACGCAGTATTTT. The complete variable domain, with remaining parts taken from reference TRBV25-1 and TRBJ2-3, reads EADIYQTPRYLVIGTGKKITLECSQTMGHDKMYWYQQDPGMELHLIHYSYGVNSTEKGDLSSESTVSRIRTEHFPLTLESARPSHTSQYLCASSEYGSDTQYFGPGTRLTVL.

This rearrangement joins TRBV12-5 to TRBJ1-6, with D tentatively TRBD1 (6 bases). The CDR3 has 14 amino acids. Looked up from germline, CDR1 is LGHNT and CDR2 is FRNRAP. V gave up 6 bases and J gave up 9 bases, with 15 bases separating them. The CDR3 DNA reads TGTGCTAGTGGGGAACAGGGAGCGGCTTCACCCCTCCACTTT. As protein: CASGEQGAASPLHF. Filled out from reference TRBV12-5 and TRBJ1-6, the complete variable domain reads DARVTQTPRHKVTEMGQEVTMRCQPILGHNTVFWYRQTMMQGLELLAYFRNRAPLDDSGMPKDRFSAEMPDATLATLKIQPSEPRDSAVYFCASGEQGAASPLHFGNGTRLTVT.

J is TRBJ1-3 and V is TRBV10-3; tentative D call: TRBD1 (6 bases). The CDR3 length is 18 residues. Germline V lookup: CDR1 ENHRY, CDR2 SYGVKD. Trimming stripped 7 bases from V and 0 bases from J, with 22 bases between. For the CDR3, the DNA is TGTGCCATCAAGTGGGGACACAGAATGAAACGCTCTGGAAACACCATATATTTT. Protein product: CAIKWGHRMKRSGNTIYF.